This T cell receptor (beta chain) was obtained from a study of CD8 T cells in Susac syndrome. RNA in amounts of roughly 0.5 to 1 ug was reverse transcribed with random hexamers. TCRdb re-called the immunoSEQ multiplex PCR reads through MiXCR, storing one row per CDR3 protein. In the table there are about 150,000 distinct CDR3 sequences, roughly 94% of which are singletons. TEMRA cells were FACS-enriched, unlike CD8+ and CD4+ T cells, which were negatively isolated. V lost 2 bases and J lost 7, with 15 bases in between. There are 16 residues in the CDR3. The germline V gene has CDR1 SGHVS and CDR2 FQNEAQ.

The V and J genes are TRBV7-8 and TRBJ1-6; D gene unclear. This sequence originates from a human donor with multiple sclerosis. Sequencing input: CD8+ T cells from PBMCs. The CDR3: CASSLKGVGWNSPLHF. The CDR3 bases are TGTGCCAGCAGCTTAAAGGGTGTAGGGTGGAATTCACCCCTCCACTTT. Variable domain in full (rest from reference TRBV7-8 and TRBJ1-6): GAGVSQSPRYKVAKRGQDVALRCDPISGHVSLFWYQQALGQGPEFLTYFQNEAQLDKSGLPSDRFFAERPEGSVSTLKIQRTQQEDSAVYLCASSLKGVGWNSPLHFGNGTRLTVT.